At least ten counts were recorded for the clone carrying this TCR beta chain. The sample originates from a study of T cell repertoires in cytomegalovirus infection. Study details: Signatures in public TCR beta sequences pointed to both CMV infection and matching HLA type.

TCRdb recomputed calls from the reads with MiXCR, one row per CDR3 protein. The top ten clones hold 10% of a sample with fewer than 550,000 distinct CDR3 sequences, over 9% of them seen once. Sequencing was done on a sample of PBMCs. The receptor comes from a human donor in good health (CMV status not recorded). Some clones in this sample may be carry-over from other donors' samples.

For the CDR3, the DNA is TGTGCCAGCAGCTCGGGACTAGGGGTCGGGAATACGCAGTATTTT. The encoded protein is CASSSGLGVGNTQYF. The V and J genes are TRBV7-6 and TRBJ2-3; the match to TRBD2 covers 8 bases. The CDR3 contains 15 residues. Germline CDR1 and CDR2: SGHVS and FNYEAQ. With 4 bases clipped from V and 7 bases from J, the junction kept 10 bases outside the gene matches. Full variable domain (remainder filled in from reference TRBV7-6 and TRBJ2-3): GAGVSQSPRYKVTKRGQDVALRCDPISGHVSLYWYRQALGQGPEFLTYFNYEAQQDKSGLPNDRFSAERPEGSISTLTIQRTEQRDSAMYRCASSSGLGVGNTQYFGPGTRLTVL.